The TCR beta chain described here comes from a study of blood T cell repertoires in COVID-19. Overall study context: PBMCs, B-cell-depleted T cells, or T cells provided the cDNA or gDNA that made up the material.

Repertoires were generated with immunoSEQ multiplex PCR, while TCRdb's copy carries only in-frame clones and drops some. Of roughly 250,000 clones detected, over 75% appear once; the ten largest clones hold approximately 2.2%. Germline V gene data show CDR1 as SGHTA and CDR2 as FQGNSA. Unmatched junction bases numbered 5, after V lost 0 bases and J lost 7 bases. The CDR3 has 14 residues. The sequenced material came from peripheral blood. This chain joins TRBV7-2 and TRBJ1-1; TRBD1 matches 7 bases. The receptor was isolated from a woman in her thirties or forties who had recovered from COVID-19. CDR3 protein: CASSLALGGDEAFF. DNA of the CDR3: TGTGCCAGCAGCTTAGCTCTAGGGGGCGATGAAGCTTTCTTT.